The 7 T cell receptor beta chains below were found in one sample sequenced in a study of blood T cell repertoires in COVID-19. Profiling relied on immunoSEQ multiplex PCR, and the TCRdb table lists in-frame clones only, not all of them. The sample holds fewer than 300,000 clones; more than 70% are singletons and the top ten take 1% to 1.5%. Sample: PBMCs or T cells enriched from blood (not recorded which). Every receptor here comes from a woman in her 40s with acute COVID-19.

CDR3 region: CSASGQGNQPQHF. In nucleotides, the CDR3 is TGCAGTGCTAGTGGCCAGGGTAATCAGCCCCAGCATTTT. This chain links TRBV20-1 with TRBJ1-5, with a weak D call TRBD1 (5 bases). The germline CDR1 and CDR2 sequences are DFQATT and SNEGSKA (reference sequence). Between the trimmed V and J ends, which lost 3 bases and 4 bases, there was a span of 10 bases. The CDR3 is made up of 13 amino acids.

The chain combines TRBV4-3 with TRBJ2-1, with a weak D call TRBD2 (5 bases). CDR1 is LGHNA, CDR2 YSLEER, per germline. This CDR3 is 17 amino acids long. The V end lost 4 bases, the J end lost 7 bases, and 23 bases lay between the germline ends. The CDR3 DNA is TGCGCCAGCAGCCCAGCTTTAGAGGGTCCTTTAAGGAATGAGCAGTTCTTC. Translation gives CASSPALEGPLRNEQFF.

This clone was picked up a small number of times. This chain links TRBV19 with TRBJ1-4; 7 bases map to TRBD1. The CDR3 loop spans 18 amino acids. Losses at the gene ends were 4 bases for V and 7 bases for J; bases not matched to a gene: 18. Germline V gene sequence: CDR1 LNHDA, CDR2 SQIVND (reference sequence). CDR3: CASSTLKALGGFGEKLFF. CDR3 DNA sequence: TGTGCCAGTAGTACCCTAAAAGCCCTAGGGGGCTTCGGTGAAAAACTGTTTTTT.

The chain employs TRBV29-1 and TRBJ2-3; 7 bases agree with TRBD2. Trimming cost V 6 bases and J 0 bases; bases outside gene matches: 9. The CDR3 is 15 amino acids. Germline loops: CDR1 SQVTM, CDR2 ANQGSEA. The chain's CDR3 is CSVPGGPSSTDTQYF. DNA of the CDR3: TGCAGCGTCCCGGGGGGTCCCTCCAGCACAGATACGCAGTATTTT.

The CDR3 reads CASSRQGYTEAFF. CDR3 DNA: TGTGCCAGCTCACGACAGGGGTACACTGAAGCTTTCTTT. V is TRBV18 and J is TRBJ1-1; 8 bases fit TRBD1. The CDR3 covers 13 residues. The germline V gene encodes CDR1 KGHSH and CDR2 LQKENI. J lost 3 bases, V lost 4 bases, and 1 base had no gene match.

This chain connects TRBV5-1 to TRBJ1-1, with D possibly being TRBD1 (5 bases). Looked up from germline, CDR1 is SGHRS and CDR2 is YFSETQ. V was clipped by 6 bases and J by 0 bases, with 15 bases between them. The CDR3 is 15 amino acids. Here the CDR3 DNA reads TGCGCCAGCACCAAGGCGGGACTTTTGAACACTGAAGCTTTCTTT. It translates to CASTKAGLLNTEAFF. The full variable domain, in which reference TRBV5-1 and TRBJ1-1 provide the parts outside the CDR3, is KAGVTQTPRYLIKTRGQQVTLSCSPISGHRSVSWYQQTPGQGLQFLFEYFSETQRNKGNFPGRFSGRQFSNSRSEMNVSTLELGDSALYLCASTKAGLLNTEAFFGQGTRLTVV.

The V and J genes are TRBV18 and TRBJ1-3; 7 nucleotides match TRBD1. The germline V gene encodes CDR1 KGHSH and CDR2 LQKENI. Unmatched junction bases numbered 8, after V lost 3 bases and J lost 0 bases. There are 17 residues in the CDR3. DNA of the CDR3: TGTGCCAGCTCACCGCGTGGGACAGCCAGCTCTGGAAACACCATATATTTT. Translating it yields CASSPRGTASSGNTIYF.